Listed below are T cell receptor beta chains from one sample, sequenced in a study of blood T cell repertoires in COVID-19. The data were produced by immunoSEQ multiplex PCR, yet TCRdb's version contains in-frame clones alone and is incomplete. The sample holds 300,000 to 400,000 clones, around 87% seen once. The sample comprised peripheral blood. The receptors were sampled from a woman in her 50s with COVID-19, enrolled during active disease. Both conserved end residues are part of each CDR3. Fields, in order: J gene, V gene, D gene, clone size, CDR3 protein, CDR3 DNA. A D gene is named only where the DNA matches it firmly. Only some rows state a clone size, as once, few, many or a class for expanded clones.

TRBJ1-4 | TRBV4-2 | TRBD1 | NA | CASRGGQAQINEKLFF | TGTGCCAGCAGGGGGGGACAGGCACAGATTAATGAAAAACTGTTTTTT
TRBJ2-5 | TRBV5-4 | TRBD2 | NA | CASSRPGTSGSGQETQYF | TGTGCCAGCAGCCGGCCCGGGACTAGCGGGAGCGGCCAAGAGACCCAGTACTTC
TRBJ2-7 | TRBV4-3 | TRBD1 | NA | CASSQDTGQRSYEQYF | TGCGCCAGCAGCCAAGATACGGGACAGCGGTCCTACGAGCAGTACTTC
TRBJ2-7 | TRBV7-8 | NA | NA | CASSLGGGSGKTYEQYF | TGTGCCAGCAGCTTAGGAGGTGGTAGCGGAAAGACCTACGAGCAGTACTTC
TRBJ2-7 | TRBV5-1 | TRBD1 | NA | CASSFWTGGPYEQYF | TGCGCCAGCAGCTTCTGGACAGGGGGCCCCTACGAGCAGTACTTC
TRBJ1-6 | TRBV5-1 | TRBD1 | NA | CASSRQGPGSPLHF | TGCGCCAGCAGCCGACAGGGTCCGGGTTCACCCCTCCACTTT
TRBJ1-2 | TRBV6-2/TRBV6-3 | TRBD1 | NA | CASSYRVLPDRDYGYTF | TGTGCCAGCAGTTATCGTGTTCTCCCGGACAGGGACTATGGCTACACCTTC
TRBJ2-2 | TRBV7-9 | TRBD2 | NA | CASSSTSGKTNTGELFF | TGTGCCAGCAGCTCGACTAGCGGTAAGACGAACACCGGGGAGCTGTTTTTT
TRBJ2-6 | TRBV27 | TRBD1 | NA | CASSGQGSGANVLTF | TGTGCCAGCTCGGGACAGGGTTCTGGGGCCAACGTCCTGACTTTC
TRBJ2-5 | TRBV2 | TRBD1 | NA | CASSAGTGGAETQYF | TGTGCCAGCAGTGCCGGGACAGGGGGCGCCGAGACCCAGTACTTC
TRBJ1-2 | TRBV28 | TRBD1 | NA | CASNAWGDRDLYGYTF | TGTGCCAGCAACGCCTGGGGGGACAGGGACTTATATGGCTACACCTTC
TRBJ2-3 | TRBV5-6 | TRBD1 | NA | CASSLVTGTGRTDTQYF | TGTGCCAGCAGCTTGGTTACCGGGACAGGCCGCACAGATACGCAGTATTTT
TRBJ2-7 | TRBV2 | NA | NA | CASREDREQYF | TGTGCCAGCAGGGAAGACAGAGAGCAGTACTTC
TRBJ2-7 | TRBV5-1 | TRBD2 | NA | CASRTSGRASPLEQYF | TGCGCCAGCCGGACTAGCGGGAGGGCTTCTCCGCTCGAGCAGTACTTC
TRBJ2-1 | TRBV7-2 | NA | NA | CASSLKVGAGEQFF | TGTGCCAGCAGCTTAAAGGTGGGGGCGGGTGAGCAGTTCTTC
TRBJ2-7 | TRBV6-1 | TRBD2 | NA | CASSARTSGSRYEQYF | TGTGCCAGCAGTGCTCGGACTAGCGGGAGTAGATACGAGCAGTACTTC
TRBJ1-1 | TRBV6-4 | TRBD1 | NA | CASSRTGNTEAFF | TGTGCCAGCAGTCGGACAGGTAACACTGAAGCTTTCTTT
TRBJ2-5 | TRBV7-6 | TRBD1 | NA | CASSLIGQGAVGETQYF | TGTGCCAGCAGCTTAATTGGACAGGGGGCGGTCGGGGAGACCCAGTACTTC
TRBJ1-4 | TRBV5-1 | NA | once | CASSSGQLPTNEKLFF | TGCGCCAGCAGCAGTGGACAGTTACCAACTAATGAAAAACTGTTTTTT
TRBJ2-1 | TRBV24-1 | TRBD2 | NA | CATGRDRTSGKRGNEQFF | TGTGCCACAGGGAGGGACAGGACTAGCGGGAAGAGGGGCAATGAGCAGTTCTTC
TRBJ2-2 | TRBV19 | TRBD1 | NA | CAIGPYGQAHTGELFF | TGTGCCATCGGGCCGTACGGACAGGCCCACACCGGGGAGCTGTTTTTT
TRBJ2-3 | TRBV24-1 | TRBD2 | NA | CATSDPGTSGRWSTDTQYF | TGTGCCACCAGTGACCCCGGGACTAGCGGGAGGTGGAGCACAGATACGCAGTATTTT
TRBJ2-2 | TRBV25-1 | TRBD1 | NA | CASSALGQGPNTGELFF | TGTGCCAGCAGTGCCCTAGGACAGGGCCCGAACACCGGGGAGCTGTTTTTT
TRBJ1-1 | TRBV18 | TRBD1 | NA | CASSPVGTGVGTEAFF | TGTGCCAGCTCACCAGTGGGGACAGGGGTGGGCACTGAAGCTTTCTTT
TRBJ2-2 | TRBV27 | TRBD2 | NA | CASSIAGRGKLFF | TGTGCCAGCAGTATAGCGGGAAGGGGGAAGCTGTTTTTT
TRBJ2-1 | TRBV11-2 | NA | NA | CASSQRGRVAIEQFF | TGTGCCAGCAGCCAACGAGGCAGGGTTGCAATTGAGCAGTTCTTC
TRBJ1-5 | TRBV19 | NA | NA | CASSTPGVQPQHF | TGTGCCAGTAGTACTCCAGGGGTTCAGCCCCAGCATTTT
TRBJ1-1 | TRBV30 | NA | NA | CAWTPGLPMNTEAFF | TGTGCCTGGACCCCGGGACTTCCCATGAACACTGAAGCTTTCTTT
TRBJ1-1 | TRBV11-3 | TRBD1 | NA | CASSPRGHPEAFF | TGTGCCAGCAGCCCCAGGGGGCACCCTGAAGCTTTCTTT
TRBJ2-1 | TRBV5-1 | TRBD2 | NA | CASSLVAAGYNEQFF | TGCGCCAGCAGCCTTGTTGCAGCGGGGTACAATGAGCAGTTCTTC
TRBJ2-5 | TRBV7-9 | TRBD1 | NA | CASSQRGQQGQETQYF | TGTGCCAGCAGTCAAAGGGGTCAACAGGGGCAAGAGACCCAGTACTTC
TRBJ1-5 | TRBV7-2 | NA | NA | CASMADSNQPQHF | TGTGCCAGCATGGCGGATAGCAATCAGCCCCAGCATTTT
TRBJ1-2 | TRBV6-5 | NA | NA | CASRKRNWDGYTF | TGTGCCAGCAGAAAGAGGAATTGGGATGGCTACACCTTC
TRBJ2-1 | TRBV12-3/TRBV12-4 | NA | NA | CASSLSRYNEQFF | TGTGCCAGCAGTTTATCGAGATACAATGAGCAGTTCTTC
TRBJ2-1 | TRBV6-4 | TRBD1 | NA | CASSVDRATYNEQFF | TGTGCCAGCAGCGTGGACAGGGCCACCTACAATGAGCAGTTCTTC
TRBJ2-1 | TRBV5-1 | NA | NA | CASFQGVSGEQFF | TGCGCCAGCTTCCAAGGTGTAAGCGGTGAGCAGTTCTTC
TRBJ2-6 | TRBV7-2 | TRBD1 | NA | CASSFQGASGANVLTF | TGTGCCAGCAGCTTTCAGGGGGCCTCTGGGGCCAACGTCCTGACTTTC
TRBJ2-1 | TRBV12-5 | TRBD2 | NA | CASGLVGLAGLAVSNEQFF | TGTGCTAGTGGTTTGGTAGGGCTAGCGGGACTGGCGGTGAGTAATGAGCAGTTCTTC
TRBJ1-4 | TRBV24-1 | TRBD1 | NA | CATSDPWTGGKEKLFF | TGTGCCACCAGTGATCCCTGGACAGGGGGCAAGGAAAAACTGTTTTTT
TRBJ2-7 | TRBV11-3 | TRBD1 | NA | CASSRTGTATYEQYF | TGTGCCAGCAGCCGAACGGGGACAGCTACCTACGAGCAGTACTTC
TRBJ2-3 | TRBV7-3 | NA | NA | CASSSSGEGKRDTQYF | TGTGCCAGCAGCTCCTCGGGTGAGGGCAAGAGAGATACGCAGTATTTT
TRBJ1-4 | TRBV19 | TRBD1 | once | CASSTGTGREKLFF | TGTGCCAGTAGTACCGGGACAGGGAGAGAAAAACTGTTTTTT
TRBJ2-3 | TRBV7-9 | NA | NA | CASSLVSEYTDTQYF | TGTGCCAGCAGCCTAGTAAGCGAGTACACAGATACGCAGTATTTT
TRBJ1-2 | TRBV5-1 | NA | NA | CASSLANYGYTF | TGCGCCAGCAGCTTGGCGAACTATGGCTACACCTTC
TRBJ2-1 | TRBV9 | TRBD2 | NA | CASSVGGTSGSEQFF | TGTGCCAGCAGCGTAGGGGGGACTAGCGGGAGTGAGCAGTTCTTC
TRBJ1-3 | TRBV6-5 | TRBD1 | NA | CASSSTGAGNTIYF | TGTGCCAGCAGTTCGACAGGGGCTGGAAACACCATATATTTT
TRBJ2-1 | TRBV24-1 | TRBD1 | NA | CATSALTPNTLTGGPDEQFF | TGTGCCACCAGTGCCCTTACCCCGAATACTTTGACAGGGGGCCCGGATGAGCAGTTCTTC
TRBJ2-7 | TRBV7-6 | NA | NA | CASSPRSGLTHEQYF | TGTGCCAGCAGCCCCCGTAGCGGTCTTACCCACGAGCAGTACTTC
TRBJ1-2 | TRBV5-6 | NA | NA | CASSRRGGLSGYTF | TGTGCCAGCAGCCGACGGGGGGGCTTGTCTGGCTACACCTTC
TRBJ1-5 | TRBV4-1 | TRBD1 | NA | CASSQSGTGSSNQPQHF | TGCGCCAGCAGCCAGTCAGGGACAGGGTCTAGCAATCAGCCCCAGCATTTT
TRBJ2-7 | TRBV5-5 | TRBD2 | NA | CASSLGLAGAFSYEQYF | TGTGCCAGCAGCTTGGGCCTAGCGGGAGCCTTCTCCTACGAGCAGTACTTC
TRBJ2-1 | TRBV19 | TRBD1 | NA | CASSRPGQGLTYNEQFF | TGTGCCAGTAGCCGACCGGGACAGGGCCTTACCTACAATGAGCAGTTCTTC
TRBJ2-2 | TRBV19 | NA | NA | CASSIDRAGELFF | TGTGCCAGTAGTATAGATCGGGCCGGGGAGCTGTTTTTT